This T cell receptor (beta chain) derives from a study of OX40 agonist ivuxolimab in advanced cancers. Overall study: Past anti-PD-1, anti-PD-L1 or anti-CTLA-4 therapy was accepted, and roughly 42% had received some. Study-wide results and limits: CD8+ T cells averaged more expanded clones than CD4+.

A remark on this clone: Its antigen remains unidentified.

Sequenced by immunoSEQ multiplex PCR; TCRdb stores in-frame clones only, minus some. This table holds 65,000 to 95,000 clones, more than 85% found once. This CDR3 has 15 residues. V dropped 1 base and J dropped 6 bases, with 16 bases sitting between them. The germline CDR1 and CDR2 sequences are SGHTA and FQGNSA. Source: CD4+ or CD8+ T cells sorted from blood, taken in a trial of the OX40 agonist ivuxolimab. The clonotype was recovered from an adult with an advanced solid tumor such as melanoma, head and neck, liver or kidney cancer. V is TRBV7-2 and J is TRBJ2-7; D might be TRBD2 (6 bases). The DNA of the CDR3 is TGTGCCAGCAGCTTAGGAGGCGGGATCCCCCGCGAGCAGTACTTC. Its translation: CASSLGGGIPREQYF.